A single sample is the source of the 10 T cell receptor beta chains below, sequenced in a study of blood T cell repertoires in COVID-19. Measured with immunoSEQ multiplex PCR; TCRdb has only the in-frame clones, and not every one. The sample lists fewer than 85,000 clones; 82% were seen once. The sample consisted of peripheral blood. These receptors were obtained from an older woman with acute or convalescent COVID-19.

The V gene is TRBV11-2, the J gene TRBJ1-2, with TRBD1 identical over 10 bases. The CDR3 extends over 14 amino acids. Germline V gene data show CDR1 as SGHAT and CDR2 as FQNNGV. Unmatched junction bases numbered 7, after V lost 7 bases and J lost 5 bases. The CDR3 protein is CASTSGTGVYGYTF. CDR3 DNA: TGTGCCAGCACAAGCGGGACAGGGGTTTATGGCTACACCTTC. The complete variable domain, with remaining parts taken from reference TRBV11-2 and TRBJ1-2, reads EAGVAQSPRYKIIEKRQSVAFWCNPISGHATLYWYQQILGQGPKLLIQFQNNGVVDDSQLPKDRFSAERLKGVDSTLKIQPAKLEDSAVYLCASTSGTGVYGYTFGSGTRLTVV.

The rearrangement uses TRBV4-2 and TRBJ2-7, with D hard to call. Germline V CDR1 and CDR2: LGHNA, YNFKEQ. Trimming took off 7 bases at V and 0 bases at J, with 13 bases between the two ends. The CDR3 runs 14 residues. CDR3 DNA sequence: TGTGCCAGCAACCTCCGGCAGGTCTCCTACGAGCAGTACTTC. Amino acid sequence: CASNLRQVSYEQYF.

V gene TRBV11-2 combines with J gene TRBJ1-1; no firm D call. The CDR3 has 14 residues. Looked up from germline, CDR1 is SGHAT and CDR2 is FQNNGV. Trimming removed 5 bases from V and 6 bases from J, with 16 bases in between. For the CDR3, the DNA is TGTGCCAGCAGCAAAGGCGGGAGTTCGGCTGAAGCTTTCTTT. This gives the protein CASSKGGSSAEAFF. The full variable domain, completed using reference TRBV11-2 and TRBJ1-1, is EAGVAQSPRYKIIEKRQSVAFWCNPISGHATLYWYQQILGQGPKLLIQFQNNGVVDDSQLPKDRFSAERLKGVDSTLKIQPAKLEDSAVYLCASSKGGSSAEAFFGQGTRLTVV.

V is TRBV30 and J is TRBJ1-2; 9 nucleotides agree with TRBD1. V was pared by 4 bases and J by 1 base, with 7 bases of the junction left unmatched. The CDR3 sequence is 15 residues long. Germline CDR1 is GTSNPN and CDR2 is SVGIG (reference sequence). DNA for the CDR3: TGTGCCTGGACCTCTCCGGGACAGGGTAACTATGGCTACACCTTC. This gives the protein CAWTSPGQGNYGYTF. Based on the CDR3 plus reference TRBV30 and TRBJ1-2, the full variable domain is SQTIHQWPATLVQPVGSPLSLECTVEGTSNPNLYWYRQAAGRGLQLLFYSVGIGQISSEVPQNLSASRPQDRQFILSSKKLLLSDSGFYLCAWTSPGQGNYGYTFGSGTRLTVV.

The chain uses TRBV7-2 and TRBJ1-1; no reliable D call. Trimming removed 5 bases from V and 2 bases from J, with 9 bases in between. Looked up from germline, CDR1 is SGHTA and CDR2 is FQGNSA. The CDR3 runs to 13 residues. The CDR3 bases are TGTGCCAGCAGCGCCAGTCAAAACACTGAAGCTTTCTTT. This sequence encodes CASSASQNTEAFF. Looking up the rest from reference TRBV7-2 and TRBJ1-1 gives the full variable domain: GAGVSQSPSNKVTEKGKDVELRCDPISGHTALYWYRQSLGQGLEFLIYFQGNSAPDKSGLPSDRFSAERTGGSVSTLTIQRTQQEDSAVYLCASSASQNTEAFFGQGTRLTVV.

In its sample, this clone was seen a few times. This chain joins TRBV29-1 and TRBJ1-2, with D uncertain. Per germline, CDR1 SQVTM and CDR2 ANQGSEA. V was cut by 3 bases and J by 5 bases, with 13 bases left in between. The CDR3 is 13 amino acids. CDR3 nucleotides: TGCAGCGTTGACCGCGGGGATGGATATGGCTACACCTTC. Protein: CSVDRGDGYGYTF.

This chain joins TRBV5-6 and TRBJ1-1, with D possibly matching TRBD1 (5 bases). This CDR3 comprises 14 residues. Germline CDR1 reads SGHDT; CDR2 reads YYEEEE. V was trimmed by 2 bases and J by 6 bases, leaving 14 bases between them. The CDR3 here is CASSFIGARAEAFF. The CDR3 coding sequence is TGTGCCAGCAGCTTCATAGGGGCTAGAGCTGAAGCTTTCTTT.

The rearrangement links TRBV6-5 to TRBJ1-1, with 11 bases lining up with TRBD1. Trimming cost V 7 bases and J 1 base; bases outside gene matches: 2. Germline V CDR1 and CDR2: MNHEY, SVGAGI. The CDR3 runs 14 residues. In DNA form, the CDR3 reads TGTGCCAGCAAAGGACAGGGGGCGAACACTGAAGCTTTCTTT. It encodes CASKGQGANTEAFF.

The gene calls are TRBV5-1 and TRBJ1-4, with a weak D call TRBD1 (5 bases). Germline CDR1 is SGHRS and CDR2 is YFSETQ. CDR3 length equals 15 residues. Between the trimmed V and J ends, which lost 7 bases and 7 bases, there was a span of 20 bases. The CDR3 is CASARQNPLGEKLFF. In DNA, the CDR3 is TGCGCCAGCGCAAGACAGAATCCCCTTGGTGAAAAACTGTTTTTT.

The CDR3 is CASSPRGTGELFF. As DNA, the CDR3 is TGCGCCAGCAGCCCACGGGGCACCGGGGAGCTGTTTTTT. This chain links TRBV10-1 with TRBJ2-2, with D possibly being TRBD2 (5 bases). CDR1 and CDR2 (germline): WNHNN, SYGVQD (reference sequence). The V end lost 6 bases, the J end lost 4 bases, and 9 bases lay between the germline ends. The CDR3 is made up of 13 amino acids.